This TCR beta chain emerged from a study of control samples from healthy donors and cancer patients. Profiled with immunoSEQ multiplex PCR; TCRdb holds only in-frame clones, not every one. This sample yields fewer than 85,000 clones, of which around 93% are seen a single time; over 2.5% belongs to the top ten. The CDR3 consists of 13 residues. Trimming removed 7 bases from V and 2 bases from J, with 11 bases in between. The origin of this receptor is a woman aged 25 to 45 in good health. This sequence joins TRBV12-3 or TRBV12-4 and TRBJ1-1; unclear D gene. The specimen was blood. The DNA of the CDR3 is TGTGCCAGCACCTCCGGCGTTAACACTGAAGCTTTCTTT. This sequence encodes CASTSGVNTEAFF.